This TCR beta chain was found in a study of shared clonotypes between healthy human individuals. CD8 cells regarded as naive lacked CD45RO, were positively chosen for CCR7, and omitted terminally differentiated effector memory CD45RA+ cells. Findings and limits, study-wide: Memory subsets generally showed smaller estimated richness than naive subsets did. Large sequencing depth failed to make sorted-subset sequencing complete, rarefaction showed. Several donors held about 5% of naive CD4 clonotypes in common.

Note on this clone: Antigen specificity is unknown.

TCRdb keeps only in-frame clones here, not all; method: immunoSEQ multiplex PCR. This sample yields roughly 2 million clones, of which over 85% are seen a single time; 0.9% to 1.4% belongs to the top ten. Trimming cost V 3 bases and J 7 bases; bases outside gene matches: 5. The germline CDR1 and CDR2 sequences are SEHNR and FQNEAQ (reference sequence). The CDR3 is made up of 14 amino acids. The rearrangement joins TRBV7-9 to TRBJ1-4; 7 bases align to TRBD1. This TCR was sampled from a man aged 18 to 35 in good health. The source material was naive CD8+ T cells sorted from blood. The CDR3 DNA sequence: TGTGCCAGCAGCTTTGACAGGGAACGTGAAAAACTGTTTTTT. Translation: CASSFDREREKLFF.